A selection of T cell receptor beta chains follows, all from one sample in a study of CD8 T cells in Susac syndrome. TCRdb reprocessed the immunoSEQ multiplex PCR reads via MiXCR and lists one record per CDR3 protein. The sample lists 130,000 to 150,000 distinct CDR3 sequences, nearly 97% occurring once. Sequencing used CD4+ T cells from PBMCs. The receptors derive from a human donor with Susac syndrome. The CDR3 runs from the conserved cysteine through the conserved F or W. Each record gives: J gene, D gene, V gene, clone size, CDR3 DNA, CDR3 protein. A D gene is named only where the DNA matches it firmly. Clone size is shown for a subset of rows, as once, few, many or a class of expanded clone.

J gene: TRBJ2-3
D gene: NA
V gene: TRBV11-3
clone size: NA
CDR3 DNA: TGTGCCAGCAGCCCGGGGAGAGTTGATACGCAGTATTTT
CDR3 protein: CASSPGRVDTQYF

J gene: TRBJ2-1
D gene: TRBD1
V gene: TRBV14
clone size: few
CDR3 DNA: TGTGCCAGCAGCCAAGACAGGGGGCCCTACAATGAGCAGTTCTTC
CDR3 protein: CASSQDRGPYNEQFF

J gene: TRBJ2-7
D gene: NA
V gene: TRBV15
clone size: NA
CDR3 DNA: TGTGCCACCAGCGGAACCAAACGGGCCAACCTGGAGCAGTACTTC
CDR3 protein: CATSGTKRANLEQYF

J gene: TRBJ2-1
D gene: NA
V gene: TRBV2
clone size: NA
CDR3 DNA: TGTGCCAGCAGTGGGGAGGCCGGTGGGAATGAGCAGTTCTTC
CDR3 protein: CASSGEAGGNEQFF

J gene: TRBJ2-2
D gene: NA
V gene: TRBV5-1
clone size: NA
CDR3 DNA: TGCGCCAGCAGCTTGGAAAGCGGCGTGAACACCGGGGAGCTGTTTTTT
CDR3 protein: CASSLESGVNTGELFF

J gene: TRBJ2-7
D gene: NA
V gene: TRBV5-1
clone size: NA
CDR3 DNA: TGCGCCAGCAGCTTGGGACAGGAGTCCTACGAGCAGTACTTC
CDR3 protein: CASSLGQESYEQYF

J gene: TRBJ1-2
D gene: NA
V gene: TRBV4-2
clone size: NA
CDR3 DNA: TGTGCCAGCAGCCCTATTGCTCCTAACTATGGCTACACCTTC
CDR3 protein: CASSPIAPNYGYTF

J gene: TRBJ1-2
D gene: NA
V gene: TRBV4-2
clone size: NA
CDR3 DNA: TGTGCCAGCAGCCTTGGAGGCCAGAATTTAAATGGCTACACCTTC
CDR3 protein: CASSLGGQNLNGYTF

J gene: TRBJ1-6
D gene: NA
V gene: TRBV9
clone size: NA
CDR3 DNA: TGTGCCAGCAGCGTAGCTCTGGATTCACCCCTCCACTTT
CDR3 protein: CASSVALDSPLHF

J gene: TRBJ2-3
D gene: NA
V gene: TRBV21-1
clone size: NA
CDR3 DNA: TGTGCCAGCCCCGGTGGCGGTACGCAGTATTTT
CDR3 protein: CASPGGGTQYF

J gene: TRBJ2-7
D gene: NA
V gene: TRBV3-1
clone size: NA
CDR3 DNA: TGTGCCAGCAGCCAAAATTCAGGCCCTTGGGGCTACGAGCAGTACTTC
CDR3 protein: CASSQNSGPWGYEQYF